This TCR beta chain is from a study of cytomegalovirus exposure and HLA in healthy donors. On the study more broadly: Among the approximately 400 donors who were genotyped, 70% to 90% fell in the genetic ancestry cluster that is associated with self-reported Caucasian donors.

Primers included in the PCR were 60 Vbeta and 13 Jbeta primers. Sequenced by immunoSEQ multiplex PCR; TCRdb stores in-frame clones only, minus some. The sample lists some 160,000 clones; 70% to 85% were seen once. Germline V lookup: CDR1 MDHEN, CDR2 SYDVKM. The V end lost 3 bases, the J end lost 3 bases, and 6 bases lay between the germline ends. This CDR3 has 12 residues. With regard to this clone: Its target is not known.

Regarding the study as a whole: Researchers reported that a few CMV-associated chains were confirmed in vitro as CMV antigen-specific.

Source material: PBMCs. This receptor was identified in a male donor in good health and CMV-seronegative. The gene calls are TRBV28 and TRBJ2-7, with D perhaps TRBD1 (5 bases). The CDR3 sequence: CASSFRGYEQYF. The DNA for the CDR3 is TGTGCCAGCAGTTTTAGGGGCTACGAGCAGTACTTC.